The clone carrying this T cell receptor beta chain appeared a few times. Original processing methods: Amplified reference gene primers provided the basis for estimating nucleated cell counts. TCRdb's copy holds only in-frame clones and misses some; the assay was immunoSEQ multiplex PCR. V, J and clone size derive from that table, while D and trimming were established from the DNA sequence. The sample lists 300,000 or so clones, about 90% occurring once. This sample was taken from a study of blood T cell repertoires in COVID-19. In the study overall: COVID-19 samples, acute and convalescent, were from the United States, Italy and Spain. From T cells, B-cell-depleted T cells, or PBMCs came the material, which was cDNA or gDNA.

V lost 0 bases, J lost 5 bases, and 0 bases stayed unmatched. The germline V gene has CDR1 MGHRA and CDR2 YSYEKL. The CDR3 is made up of 14 amino acids. The chain carries TRBV4-1 and TRBJ1-2, with 10 bases aligning to TRBD1. This TCR was recovered from a woman between 40 and 55 years old with acute or convalescent COVID-19. Sequenced material: peripheral blood. CDR3 residues: CASSQEGQGYGYTF. In nucleotides, the CDR3 is TGCGCCAGCAGCCAAGAGGGACAGGGGTATGGCTACACCTTC.